This T cell receptor beta chain was recorded in a study of blood T cells in healthy people across ages (dated by TCRdb to about 2015). Looking at the study overall: In model experiments, roughly one uniquely barcoded TCR beta cDNA molecule per two T cells was captured by template switching. Age-related changes in TCR beta repertoire diversity were measured in the study by deep sequencing normalized with unique cDNA molecular identifiers. Four age groups were formed from the donors: young (average approximately 15 years), middle-aged (approximately 39), aged (about 68) and long-lived (82). For two donors (one aged 18 to 29 and one aged 80 or older), the study analyzed two additional independent replicas of 1 million unique cDNA reads from the same blood draw.

Germline trimming: 1 base from V, 1 base from J; junction bases outside gene matches: 6. The CDR3 spans 15 residues, from the cysteine through the phenylalanine. CDR3 DNA is the only sequence kept; it has 45 bases, read in frame from the first base. In the germline V gene (reference sequence), CDR1 corresponds to DFQATT and CDR2 to SNEGSKA. The donors were a few dozen Caucasian individuals from Russia, aged 6 to 90 years, who were systemically healthy. Ten milliliters of peripheral blood were drawn from each donor into EDTA-treated Vacutainer tubes. PBMCs were isolated by Ficoll-Paque density-gradient centrifugation, with at least 6 million obtained per sample. Total RNA was extracted from PBMCs with Trizol reagent, with at least 5.5 micrograms obtained per sample. The percentages of naive CD45RAhigh/CD27high T cells were determined by flow cytometry on a PBMC aliquot from every donor. This clonotype was seen a handful of times. No antigen is known for it. Base qualities were left out, and no much larger clone turns up one base away.

Study-wide findings and limitations: Estimates of total diversity based on one million sequenced T cells were considered lower bounds and underestimates. A strong correlation was found between observed TCR beta diversity and the percentage of naive T cells measured by flow cytometry. Observed TCR beta diversity per million T cells fell roughly linearly with age, and a significant reduction was already apparent by age about 36. The CMV infection status of donors was not known, potentially confounding age-related changes in expanded clonotypes. The long-lived group showed more naive CD4+ T cells, fewer expanded clones and increased TCR diversity than the aged group, suggesting age selection. Bulk unsorted PBMC profiling prevented conclusive comparison of naive and antigen-experienced compartments.

Libraries were prepared through 5' RACE. The sequencing machine was an Illumina HiSeq 2500. A second PCR of about 7 to 12 cycles was run with a J-beta primer mix and a sample-barcoded 5' primer. A template-switch 5' adaptor carrying 12 random nucleotides introduced a unique molecular identifier onto each TCR beta cDNA molecule. At least 3 million CDR3-containing paired-end reads were obtained from each sample. First-strand cDNA synthesis was performed from all RNA using the Mint cDNA synthesis kit, with priming by a TRBC-specific oligonucleotide. All cDNA was treated with uracil-DNA glycosylase and then went through a first 18-cycle PCR with the universal primers M1SS and BC2_uni_R. The authors' analysis ran thus. For normalization, 1 million high-quality reads were randomly selected from each sample, with every read carrying a distinct molecular identifier. Instead of being binned into consensus sequences, reads with shared molecular identifiers were discarded. CDR3 identification, clonotype clustering and error correction used MiTCR with a Q25 quality threshold and the strictest error-elimination algorithm. A nonparametric unseen species model using Euler transformation provided a lower-bound estimate of total TCR beta diversity. In TCRdb, the public reads were trimmed at Q25 with fastp and aligned with MiXCR, with productive beta chains retained. When rows share a CDR3 protein, they turn into one entry using the most common DNA and genes. The V and J calls here are based on TCRdb, not the publication. In this sample the table shows roughly 800,000 distinct CDR3 sequences, roughly 25% of which occur a single time. The ten largest clones take up roughly 9% of the sample.

The sample was also linked to a second study, of T cells of mothers and their children. The second paper further reports: Nine systemically healthy Caucasian individuals served as donors, namely three mothers together with their six children. cDNA synthesis used all of the extracted RNA, with around 1.6 ug of RNA in each 15 ul reaction. Sample barcodes and 2-4 random nucleotides were added via the M1S primer in the second PCR. Each mother yielded over 10 million TCR beta CDR3 reads and each child roughly 3.1 million reads. In both related and unrelated pairs, thymic selection shapes the output of TCR recombination in a similar way, with inherited differences having only a minor effect. Normalized repertoire overlap in related mother-child pairs was always slightly higher than in unrelated mother-child pairs, but the difference was never significant. Persistent microchimeric T cell clones were not detected, at a sensitivity of 95 to 100 clones per million clonotypes. In the study, deep NGS was used to compare the TCR beta repertoires of mothers and children, and features distinguishing related mother-child pairs from unrelated individuals were sought. The mean age was roughly 36 +/- 4 years for the mothers and roughly 10 +/- 4 years for the children. Libraries were sequenced on Illumina HiSeq 2000 with 100+100 nt paired-end reads after adapter ligation with NEBNext reagents. To prevent cross-contamination, the mother and child libraries were prepared a month apart and were sequenced in separate runs. For each donor, somewhere between roughly 500,000 and 2,300,000 distinct TCR beta clonotypes were identified. Naive TCR beta clonotypes were estimated from low-frequency clonotypes matched to each donor's FACS-determined naive share, without sorting.

The rearranged chain carries TRBV20-1 and TRBJ1-2; TRBD1 matches 7 bases in the middle. Input material: blood. This TCR derives from a boy aged 5-17 years in good health. The nucleotide sequence is TGCAGTGCTAGAGGCCTTGGGACAGATAACTATGGCTACACCTTC. It translates to CSARGLGTDNYGYTF.